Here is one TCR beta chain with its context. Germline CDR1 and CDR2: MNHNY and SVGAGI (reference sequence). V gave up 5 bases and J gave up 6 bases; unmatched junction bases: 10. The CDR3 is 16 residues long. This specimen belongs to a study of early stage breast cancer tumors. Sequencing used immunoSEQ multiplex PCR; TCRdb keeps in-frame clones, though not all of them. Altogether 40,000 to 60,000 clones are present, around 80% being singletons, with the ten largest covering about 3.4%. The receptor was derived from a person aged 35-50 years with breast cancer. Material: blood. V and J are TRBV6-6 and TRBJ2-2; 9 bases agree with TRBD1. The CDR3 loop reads CASSASGTGSPGELFF. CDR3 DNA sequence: TGTGCCAGCAGTGCATCCGGGACAGGGTCCCCCGGGGAGCTGTTTTTT.